These T cell receptor beta chains were read from a single sample in a study of blood T cell repertoires in COVID-19. Using immunoSEQ multiplex PCR, the repertoire was profiled, and TCRdb retains in-frame clones only, with some absent. Of fewer than 200,000 clones detected, about 83% appear once; the ten largest clones hold 3.6%. Sequencing input: PBMCs or T cells enriched from blood (not recorded which). The receptor source for this set is a woman between 50 and 59 years old in a cohort exposed to, infected with or recovered from COVID-19 (not recorded which). Each CDR3 is given with its conserved first and last residue. Each record gives: CDR3 length, J gene, clone size, D gene, V gene, CDR3 protein, CDR3 DNA. A D gene is named only where the DNA matches it firmly. Clone size, where shown, is once, few, many, or a class for clones that have expanded.

>15|TRBJ1-4|-|TRBD1|TRBV27
CASSFQGATNEKLFF
TGTGCCAGCAGTTTCCAGGGGGCAACTAATGAAAAACTGTTTTTT
>13|TRBJ2-3|few|TRBD2|TRBV15
CATTAGGHDTQYF
TGTGCCACCACAGCGGGGGGGCATGATACGCAGTATTTT
>12|TRBJ1-5|-|-|TRBV28
CASSSGNQPQHF
TGTGCCAGCAGTTCCGGCAATCAGCCCCAGCATTTT
>18|TRBJ2-3|few|TRBD1|TRBV19
CASSMERPGQGVTDTQYF
TGTGCCAGTAGTATGGAGAGACCGGGACAGGGTGTGACAGATACGCAGTATTTT
>13|TRBJ1-2|-|-|TRBV5-6
CASSLRTDYGYTF
TGTGCCAGCAGCCTGAGGACAGACTATGGCTACACCTTC
>12|TRBJ2-7|-|-|TRBV2
CASSTDPGGQYF
TGTGCCAGCAGTACCGACCCCGGAGGGCAGTACTTC
>15|TRBJ1-5|few|TRBD1|TRBV7-8
CASSLRDRDVQPQHF
TGTGCCAGCAGCTTAAGGGACAGGGACGTTCAGCCCCAGCATTTT
>13|TRBJ2-1|few|TRBD2|TRBV6-5
CASSSGLTDEQFF
TGTGCCAGCTCTAGCGGCCTGACTGATGAGCAGTTCTTC
>14|TRBJ1-1|once|TRBD1|TRBV19
CASSIQGAVTEAFF
TGTGCCAGTAGTATTCAGGGGGCAGTTACTGAAGCTTTCTTT
>13|TRBJ1-6|-|-|TRBV3-1/TRBV3-2
CASSQDRWSPLHF
TGTGCCAGCAGCCAAGATCGGTGGTCACCCCTCCACTTT
>14|TRBJ2-7|few|-|TRBV28
CASSFRDYPYEQYF
TGTGCCAGCAGTTTCCGGGATTACCCCTACGAGCAGTACTTC
>14|TRBJ2-7|-|TRBD2|TRBV7-2
CASSTGGLLREQYF
TGTGCCAGCTCGACGGGGGGACTGTTGCGCGAGCAGTACTTC
>15|TRBJ2-7|-|TRBD2|TRBV25-1
CASSEYGGVVHEQYF
TGTGCCAGCAGTGAATACGGGGGGGTAGTCCACGAGCAGTACTTC
>14|TRBJ1-3|-|TRBD1|TRBV5-1
CASKQGFSGNTIYF
TGCGCCAGCAAACAGGGGTTCTCTGGAAACACCATATATTTT
>15|TRBJ2-7|-|-|TRBV4-2
CASSQEFASSYEQYF
TGTGCCAGCAGCCAAGAATTCGCCAGCTCCTACGAGCAGTACTTC
>14|TRBJ1-1|-|-|TRBV27
CASSPTGKNTEAFF
TGTGCCAGCAGCCCCACAGGGAAGAACACTGAAGCTTTCTTT
>16|TRBJ1-3|-|-|TRBV9
CASSVGTGVSGNTIYF
TGTGCCAGCAGCGTCGGGACGGGGGTCTCTGGAAACACCATATATTTT
>14|TRBJ2-1|few|TRBD2|TRBV10-2
CASSKREGLNEQFF
TGCGCCAGCAGCAAGCGGGAGGGCCTCAATGAGCAGTTCTTC
>12|TRBJ1-3|-|-|TRBV7-9
CASSFPGNTIYF
TGTGCCAGCAGCTTCCCAGGAAACACCATATATTTT
>15|TRBJ1-5|-|-|TRBV28
CASSLVGIGNQPQHF
TGTGCCAGCAGTTTAGTCGGTATTGGCAATCAGCCCCAGCATTTT
>18|TRBJ2-5|-|TRBD2|TRBV28
CASSLYGSGRALGETQYF
TGTGCCAGCAGTTTATACGGCAGCGGGAGGGCCCTCGGGGAGACCCAGTACTTC
>15|TRBJ1-4|-|-|TRBV7-9
CASSFAGNGNEKLFF
TGTGCCAGCAGCTTTGCGGGGAACGGTAATGAAAAACTGTTTTTT
>17|TRBJ2-5|-|TRBD1|TRBV4-1
CASSQRQGADYRETQYF
TGCGCCAGCAGCCAAAGACAGGGGGCGGATTATAGAGAGACCCAGTACTTC
>15|TRBJ1-4|-|-|TRBV7-9
CASSSTGTHGEKLFF
TGTGCCAGCAGCTCTACCGGGACACATGGTGAAAAACTGTTTTTT
>19|TRBJ2-7|-|TRBD2|TRBV3-1/TRBV3-2
CASSQVRGGLPPGPYEQYF
TGTGCCAGCAGCCAAGTCCGGGGGGGCCTTCCGCCGGGACCCTACGAGCAGTACTTC
>14|TRBJ2-7|-|-|TRBV6-1
CASSESWGPYEQYF
TGTGCCAGCAGTGAATCATGGGGGCCCTACGAGCAGTACTTC
>15|TRBJ2-1|-|-|TRBV7-8
CASSFTRGSYNEQFF
TGTGCCAGCAGCTTTACTAGAGGATCCTACAATGAGCAGTTCTTC
>14|TRBJ1-1|few|-|TRBV7-2
CASSLGTHNTEAFF
TGTGCCAGCAGCTTAGGGACACATAACACTGAAGCTTTCTTT
>15|TRBJ1-2|-|TRBD1|TRBV19
CASSPARQGVGGYTF
TGTGCCAGTAGTCCCGCACGGCAGGGGGTAGGTGGCTACACCTTC
>12|TRBJ2-3|-|-|TRBV9
CASSVGQDTQYF
TGTGCCAGCAGCGTAGGGCAAGATACGCAGTATTTT